The rows below give T cell receptor beta chains drawn from one sample of a study of lymphopenia after photon versus proton radiotherapy. TCRdb's table, derived via immunoSEQ multiplex PCR, lists solely in-frame clones and lacks some. The table records 150,000 to 200,000 clones, roughly nine tenths of them present only once. Sequencing used peripheral blood, obtained from a patient treated with photon-based radiotherapy. Receptors were obtained from a man aged 45-65 years with gastric cancer. The CDR3 runs from the conserved cysteine through the conserved F or W. The D gene is left open where the match is weak. Clone size is given for some rows only: seen once, a few or many times, or a class if the clone is expanded.

V	J	D	size	DNA	CDR3
TRBV4-1	TRBJ2-7	-	-	TGCGCCAGCAGCCAAGGAGCCAACTACGAGCAGTACTTC	CASSQGANYEQYF
TRBV2	TRBJ1-1	-	-	TGTGCCAGCAGTGAACTAGGAGGCACTGAAGCTTTCTTT	CASSELGGTEAFF
TRBV29-1	TRBJ2-1	-	-	TGCAGCGTTGAAGATCGCGCACAGCCCATCGGTCAACTCTTC	CSVEDRAQPIGQLF
TRBV9	TRBJ1-3	-	-	TGTGCCAGCGGAGGGACTTACTCTGGAAACACCATATATTTT	CASGGTYSGNTIYF
TRBV28	TRBJ1-2	-	-	TGTGCCAGCCAGTTTGAGGGGAACTATGGCTACACCTTC	CASQFEGNYGYTF
TRBV30	TRBJ2-7	TRBD1	-	TGTGCCTGGAGGCCCCCCGGGACAGGGGCCTACGAGCAGTACTTC	CAWRPPGTGAYEQYF
TRBV9	TRBJ2-2	TRBD1	-	TGTGCCAGCAGCGTAGCGAGGACAGGCACCGGGGAGCTGTTTTTT	CASSVARTGTGELFF
TRBV5-1	TRBJ2-7	-	-	TGCGCCAGCAGCTTGGTCGTCAGCCCCTACGAGCAGTACTTC	CASSLVVSPYEQYF
TRBV9	TRBJ2-7	TRBD2	-	TGTGCCAGCAGCAAAACAGCTAGCGGGAGCAGCGACGAGCAGTACTTC	CASSKTASGSSDEQYF
TRBV18	TRBJ2-7	TRBD2	-	TGTGCCAGCTCACCACTGGCGGGAGTGAGCTCCTACGAGCAGTACTTC	CASSPLAGVSSYEQYF
TRBV11-3	TRBJ2-1	TRBD1	-	TGTGCCAGCAGCCTGCGACAGGGGTCCTACAATGAGCAGTTCTTC	CASSLRQGSYNEQFF
TRBV5-6	TRBJ2-2	-	-	TGTGCCAGCAGCTTGGCTCCAACCAACACCGGGGAGCTGTTTTTT	CASSLAPTNTGELFF
TRBV19	TRBJ2-2	TRBD2	-	TGTGCCAGTAGTGCTAGCGGGAGCGTCGGGGAGCTGTTTTTT	CASSASGSVGELFF
TRBV18	TRBJ2-3	-	-	TGTGCCAGCTCACCAGCCGGGAGTATGGGGCAGTATTTT	CASSPAGSMGQYF
TRBV6-4	TRBJ2-2	-	few	TGTGCCAGCAGTGGAGAACGAGGCGGGGAGCTGTTTTTT	CASSGERGGELFF
TRBV4-3	TRBJ2-7	TRBD1	once	TGCGCCAGCGCCCCAGGACAGGGAGTCCCCTACGAGCAGTACTTC	CASAPGQGVPYEQYF
TRBV7-7	TRBJ1-1	-	-	TGTGCCAGCAGCTTAGGGGCGGGCACTGAAGCTTTCTTT	CASSLGAGTEAFF
TRBV5-4	TRBJ2-1	-	-	TGTGCCAGCAGCTTGGACGGTCGCAATGAGCAGTTCTTC	CASSLDGRNEQFF
TRBV7-2	TRBJ1-5	-	-	TGTGCCAGCAGCTTAGGGGGAAGGCGGCCCCAGCATTTT	CASSLGGRRPQHF
TRBV4-2	TRBJ2-3	TRBD2	-	TGTGCCAGCAGCCCGCGGACTAGCGGTTATTACACAGATACGCAGTATTTT	CASSPRTSGYYTDTQYF
TRBV14	TRBJ2-6	TRBD1	-	TGTGCCAGCAGCCAACCTGCCCGGGACAGAGACTCTGGGGCCAACGTCCTGACTTTC	CASSQPARDRDSGANVLTF
TRBV7-6	TRBJ2-7	-	once	TGTGCCAGCAGCTTAGGGGAAGGGGCCTACGAGCAGTACTTC	CASSLGEGAYEQYF
TRBV5-8	TRBJ2-3	-	-	TGTGCCAGCAGCTTGGGGGCAGGGTGGAACACAGATACGCAGTATTTT	CASSLGAGWNTDTQYF
TRBV9	TRBJ2-7	-	-	TGTGCCAGCAGCCCAAGTTCCTACGAGCAGTACTTC	CASSPSSYEQYF
TRBV18	TRBJ1-5	TRBD1	-	TGTGCCAGCTCTACAGGGGAACAGCCCCAGCATTTT	CASSTGEQPQHF
TRBV19	TRBJ2-7	-	-	TGTGCCAGTAGTGGTTTGTACGAGCAGTACTTC	CASSGLYEQYF
TRBV11-2	TRBJ1-1	-	-	TGTGCCAGCAGCCCCCTGGGGGGAGGGACTGAAGCTTTCTTT	CASSPLGGGTEAFF
TRBV4-1	TRBJ2-7	-	-	TGCGCCAGCAGCCAAGATCTAGGACCGGCCACCTACGAGCAGTACTTC	CASSQDLGPATYEQYF
TRBV18	TRBJ2-2	-	-	TGTGCCAGCTCACCCGAGGCCACCGGGGAGCTGTTTTTT	CASSPEATGELFF
TRBV11-2	TRBJ2-2	-	-	TGTGCCAGCAGCTCGGGACACCTGAACACCGGGGAGCTGTTTTTT	CASSSGHLNTGELFF
TRBV19	TRBJ2-7	TRBD1	-	TGTGCCAGTAGCATCGGGACAGCTACCTACGAGCAGTACTTC	CASSIGTATYEQYF
TRBV28	TRBJ2-7	-	-	TGTGCCAGCAGTTTGGGGATAAAGTACGAGCAGTACTTC	CASSLGIKYEQYF
TRBV7-8	TRBJ2-7	TRBD1	-	TGTGCCAGCAGCTTAGGTCCAGGGGGAAGGACCTACGAGCAGTACTTC	CASSLGPGGRTYEQYF
TRBV6-6	TRBJ2-5	-	-	TGTGCCAGCAGCGATCCAGGGAGGCCCCAAGAGACCCAGTACTTC	CASSDPGRPQETQYF
TRBV4-1	TRBJ2-6	-	once	TGCGCCAGCAGCCATCCCGGCTCTGGGGCCAACGTCCTGACTTTC	CASSHPGSGANVLTF